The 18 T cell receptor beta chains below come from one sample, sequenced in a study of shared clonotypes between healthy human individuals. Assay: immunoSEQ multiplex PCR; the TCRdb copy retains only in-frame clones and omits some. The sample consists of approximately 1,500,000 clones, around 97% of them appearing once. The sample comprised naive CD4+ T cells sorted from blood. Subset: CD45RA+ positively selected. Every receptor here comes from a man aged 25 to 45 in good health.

CDR3 sequence: CASRIRGVGATGELFF. For the CDR3, the DNA is TGTGCCAGCAGAATCCGCGGGGTGGGAGCCACCGGGGAGCTGTTTTTT. V is TRBV28 and J is TRBJ2-2, with D perhaps TRBD2 (6 bases). The germline V gene has CDR1 MDHEN and CDR2 SYDVKM. This CDR3 has 16 residues. With 6 bases removed from V and 4 bases from J, the gap between germline ends came to 18 bases. Based on the CDR3 plus reference TRBV28 and TRBJ2-2, the full variable domain is DVKVTQSSRYLVKRTGEKVFLECVQDMDHENMFWYRQDPGLGLRLIYFSYDVKMKEKGDIPEGYSVSREKKERFSLILESASTNQTSMYLCASRIRGVGATGELFFGEGSRLTVL.

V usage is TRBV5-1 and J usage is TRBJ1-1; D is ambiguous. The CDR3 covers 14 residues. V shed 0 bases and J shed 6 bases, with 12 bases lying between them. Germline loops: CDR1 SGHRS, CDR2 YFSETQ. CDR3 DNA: TGCGCCAGCAGCTTGGACTCCCAAAGCGCTGAAGCTTTCTTT. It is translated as CASSLDSQSAEAFF.

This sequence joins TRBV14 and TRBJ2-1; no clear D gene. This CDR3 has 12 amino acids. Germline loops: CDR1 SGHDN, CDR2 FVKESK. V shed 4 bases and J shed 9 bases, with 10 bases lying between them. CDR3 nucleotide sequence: TGTGCCAGCAGCCCCCAATGGTCTGAGCAGTTCTTC. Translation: CASSPQWSEQFF. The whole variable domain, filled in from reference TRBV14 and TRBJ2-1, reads EAGVTQFPSHSVIEKGQTVTLRCDPISGHDNLYWYRRVMGKEIKFLLHFVKESKQDESGMPNNRFLAERTGGTYSTLKVQPAELEDSGVYFCASSPQWSEQFFGPGTRLTVL.

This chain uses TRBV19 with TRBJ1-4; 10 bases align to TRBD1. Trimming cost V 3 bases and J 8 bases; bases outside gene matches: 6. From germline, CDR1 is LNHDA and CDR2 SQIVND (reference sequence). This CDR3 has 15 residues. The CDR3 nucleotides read TGTGCCAGTAGTATGTCCGGGACAGGGGTCGAAAAACTGTTTTTT. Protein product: CASSMSGTGVEKLFF. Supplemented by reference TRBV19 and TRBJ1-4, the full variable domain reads DGGITQSPKYLFRKEGQNVTLSCEQNLNHDAMYWYRQDPGQGLRLIYYSQIVNDFQKGDIAEGYSVSREKKESFPLTVTSAQKNPTAFYLCASSMSGTGVEKLFFGSGTQLSVL.

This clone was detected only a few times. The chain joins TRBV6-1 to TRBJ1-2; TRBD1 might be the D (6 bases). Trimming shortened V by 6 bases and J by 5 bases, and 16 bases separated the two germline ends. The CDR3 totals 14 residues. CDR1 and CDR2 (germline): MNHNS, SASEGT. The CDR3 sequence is CASRSEGGSYGYTF. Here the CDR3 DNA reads TGTGCCAGCAGGTCGGAGGGGGGTTCGTATGGCTACACCTTC.

The CDR3 sequence: CASSPMGLATEQYF. CDR3 coding DNA: TGTGCCAGCAGCCCGATGGGACTAGCTACCGAGCAGTACTTC. The chain combines TRBV9 with TRBJ2-7; 9 nucleotides match TRBD2. The CDR3 loop spans 14 amino acids. V gave up 4 bases and J gave up 6 bases; unmatched junction bases: 8. Germline V lookup: CDR1 SGDLS, CDR2 YYNGEE.

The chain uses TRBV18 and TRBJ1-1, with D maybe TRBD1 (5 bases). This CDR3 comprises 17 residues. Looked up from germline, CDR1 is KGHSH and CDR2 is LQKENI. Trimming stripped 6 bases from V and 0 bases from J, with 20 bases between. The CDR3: CASSLTGSGSMNTEAFF. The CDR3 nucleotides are TGTGCCAGCTCGCTAACGGGTTCAGGGAGTATGAACACTGAAGCTTTCTTT.

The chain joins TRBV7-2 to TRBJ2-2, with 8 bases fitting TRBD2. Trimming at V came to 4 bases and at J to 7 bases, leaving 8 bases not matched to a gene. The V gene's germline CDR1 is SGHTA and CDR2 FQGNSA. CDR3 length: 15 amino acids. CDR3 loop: CASSSWTSSGGELFF. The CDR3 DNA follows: TGTGCCAGCAGCTCCTGGACTAGCTCGGGCGGGGAGCTGTTTTTT.

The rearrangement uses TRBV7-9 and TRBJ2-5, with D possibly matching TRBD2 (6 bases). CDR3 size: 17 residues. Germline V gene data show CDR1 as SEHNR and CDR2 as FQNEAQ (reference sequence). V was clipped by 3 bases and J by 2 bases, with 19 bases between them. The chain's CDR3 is CASSFSGGVLSQETQYF. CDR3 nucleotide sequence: TGTGCCAGCAGCTTCTCCGGGGGAGTCCTCTCACAAGAGACCCAGTACTTC. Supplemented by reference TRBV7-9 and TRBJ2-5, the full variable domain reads DTGVSQNPRHKITKRGQNVTFRCDPISEHNRLYWYRQTLGQGPEFLTYFQNEAQLEKSRLLSDRFSAERPKGSFSTLEIQRTEQGDSAMYLCASSFSGGVLSQETQYFGPGTRLLVL.

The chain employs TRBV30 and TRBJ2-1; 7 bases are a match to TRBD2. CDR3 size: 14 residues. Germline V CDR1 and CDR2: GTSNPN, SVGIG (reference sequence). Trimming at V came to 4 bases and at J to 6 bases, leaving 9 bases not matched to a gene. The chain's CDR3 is CAWTRTGGLNEQFF. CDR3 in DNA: TGTGCCTGGACGAGAACGGGAGGACTCAATGAGCAGTTCTTC.

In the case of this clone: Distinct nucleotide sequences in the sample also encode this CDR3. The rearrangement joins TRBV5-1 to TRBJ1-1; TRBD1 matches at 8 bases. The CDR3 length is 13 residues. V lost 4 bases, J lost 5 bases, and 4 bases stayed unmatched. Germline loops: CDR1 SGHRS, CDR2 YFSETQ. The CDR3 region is CASSPDRVTEAFF. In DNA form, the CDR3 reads TGCGCCAGCAGCCCGGACAGGGTGACTGAAGCTTTCTTT.

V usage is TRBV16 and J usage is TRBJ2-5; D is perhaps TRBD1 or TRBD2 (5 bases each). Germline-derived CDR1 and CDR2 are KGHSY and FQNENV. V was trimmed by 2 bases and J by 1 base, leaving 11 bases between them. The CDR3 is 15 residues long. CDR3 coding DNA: TGTGCCAGCAGCCAAGTGACCGGGGCCCAAGAGACCCAGTACTTC. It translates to CASSQVTGAQETQYF.

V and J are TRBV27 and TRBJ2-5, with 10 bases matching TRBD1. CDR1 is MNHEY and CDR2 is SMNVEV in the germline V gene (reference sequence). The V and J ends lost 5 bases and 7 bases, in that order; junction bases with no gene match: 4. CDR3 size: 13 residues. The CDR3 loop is CASSPGQGSTQYF. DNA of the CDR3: TGTGCCAGCAGTCCGGGACAGGGGTCGACCCAGTACTTC.

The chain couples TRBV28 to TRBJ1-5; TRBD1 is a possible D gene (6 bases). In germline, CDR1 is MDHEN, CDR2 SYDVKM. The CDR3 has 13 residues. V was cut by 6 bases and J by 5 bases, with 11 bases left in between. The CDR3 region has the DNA TGTGCCAGCAGACCACAGGGCTATCAGCCCCAGCATTTT. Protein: CASRPQGYQPQHF.

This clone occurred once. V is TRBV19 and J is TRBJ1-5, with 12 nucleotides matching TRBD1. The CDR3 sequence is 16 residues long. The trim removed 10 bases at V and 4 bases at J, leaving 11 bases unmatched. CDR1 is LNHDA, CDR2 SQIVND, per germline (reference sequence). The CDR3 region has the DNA TGTGCCACCCATGGGGGACAGGGGGCAGGGAATCAGCCCCAGCATTTT. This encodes CATHGGQGAGNQPQHF. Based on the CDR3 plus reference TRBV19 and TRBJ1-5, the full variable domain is DGGITQSPKYLFRKEGQNVTLSCEQNLNHDAMYWYRQDPGQGLRLIYYSQIVNDFQKGDIAEGYSVSREKKESFPLTVTSAQKNPTAFYLCATHGGQGAGNQPQHFGDGTRLSIL.

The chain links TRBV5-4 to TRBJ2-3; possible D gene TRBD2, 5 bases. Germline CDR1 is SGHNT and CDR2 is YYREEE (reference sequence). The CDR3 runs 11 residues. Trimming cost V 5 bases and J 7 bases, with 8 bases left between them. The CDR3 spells CASSGRNTQYF. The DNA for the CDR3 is TGTGCCAGCAGTGGGAGAAATACGCAGTATTTT.

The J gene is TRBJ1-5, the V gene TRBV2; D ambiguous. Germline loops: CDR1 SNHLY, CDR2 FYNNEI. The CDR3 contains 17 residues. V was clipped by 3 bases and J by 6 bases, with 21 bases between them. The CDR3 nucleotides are TGTGCCAGCAGTGAGATGGTTTCGGGGATGGGTTTTCAGCCCCAGCATTTT. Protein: CASSEMVSGMGFQPQHF.

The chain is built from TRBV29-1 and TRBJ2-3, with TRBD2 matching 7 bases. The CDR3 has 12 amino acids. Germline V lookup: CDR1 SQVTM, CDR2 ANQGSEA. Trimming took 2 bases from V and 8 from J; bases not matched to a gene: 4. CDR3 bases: TGCAGCGTTGAATCGGCTAGCGGTACGCAGTATTTT. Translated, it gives CSVESASGTQYF.